This T cell receptor beta chain is from a study of blood T cell repertoires in COVID-19. Study-wide context: Sources were T cells, B-cell-depleted T cells, or PBMCs; the material itself was cDNA or gDNA.

Germline lookup yields CDR1 SGHNT and CDR2 YYREEE (reference sequence). J gave up 7 bases and V 0 bases, and 8 bases lay outside the gene matches. This CDR3 is built from 15 residues. Original handling: The assay estimated nucleated cells by amplifying reference gene primers. Generated by immunoSEQ multiplex PCR, the TCRdb table keeps only in-frame clones and is missing some. That table furnishes V, J and clone size, whereas the DNA furnished D and trimming. The sample lists some 19,000 clones, over 75% occurring once. The specimen was peripheral blood. The chain employs TRBV5-4 and TRBJ1-1; 8 bases are a match to TRBD1. This clonotype was obtained from a man aged 80 or over with acute or convalescent COVID-19. Here the CDR3 DNA reads TGTGCCAGCAGCTTGGGCGACAGGGGCCGGGATGAAGCTTTCTTT. This translates into CASSLGDRGRDEAFF.